Below, 28 T cell receptor beta chains from the same sample are listed, as sequenced in a study of shared clonotypes between healthy human individuals. TCRdb keeps only in-frame clones here, not all; method: immunoSEQ multiplex PCR. The data show about 79,000 clones, 60% to 70% seen once. The sequenced sample was memory CD8+ T cells sorted from blood. Sample subset: CD45RO+ cells pooled with CCR7-negative TemRA cells. Receptors originate from a man aged 30 to 45 in good health.

The gene calls are TRBV18 and TRBJ2-2; D gene uncertain. Deletions cut 3 bases from V and 4 bases from J, with 9 bases between. This CDR3 is built from 14 residues. Per germline, CDR1 KGHSH and CDR2 LQKENI. The CDR3: CASSPNTATGELFF. The CDR3 DNA sequence: TGTGCCAGCTCACCTAATACAGCCACCGGGGAGCTGTTTTTT.

This clone showed up just a few times. V is TRBV4-3 and J is TRBJ2-1; the match to TRBD2 covers 14 bases. Germline lookup yields CDR1 LGHNA and CDR2 YSLEER. The CDR3 length is 17 residues. The ends lost 3 bases at V and 8 bases at J; junction bases unmatched: 9. The CDR3 DNA reads as TGCGCCAGCAGCCATGGGACCGGGACTAGCGGGAGTCATGAGCAGTTCTTC. As protein: CASSHGTGTSGSHEQFF.

This chain uses TRBV4-1 with TRBJ2-1; 10 nucleotides match TRBD2. This CDR3 region has 17 residues. J lost 7 bases, V lost 1 base, and 10 bases had no gene match. The V gene's germline CDR1 is MGHRA and CDR2 YSYEKL. For the CDR3, the DNA is TGCGCCAGCAGCCAAGGGGTGGCTAGCGGGAGAGGTAATGAGCAGTTCTTC. Encoded protein: CASSQGVASGRGNEQFF.

This chain joins TRBV29-1 and TRBJ2-7; TRBD1 aligns across 10 bases. CDR1 is SQVTM and CDR2 is ANQGSEA in the germline V gene. Unmatched junction bases numbered 11, after V lost 6 bases and J lost 9 bases. The CDR3 has 13 residues. CDR3 residues: CSVRTGGFGGQYF. For the CDR3, the DNA is TGCAGCGTGAGGACAGGGGGTTTTGGTGGGCAGTACTTC.

The gene calls are TRBV18 and TRBJ1-1; D unresolved. Looked up from germline, CDR1 is KGHSH and CDR2 is LQKENI. Trimming shortened V by 6 bases and J by 1 base, and 12 bases separated the two germline ends. This CDR3 contains 14 residues. CDR3 bases: TGTGCCAGCTCCCCTGGACTCCGGAACACTGAAGCTTTCTTT. Translated, it gives CASSPGLRNTEAFF.

This clone has just a few counts. V is TRBV6-4 and J is TRBJ2-3; a weak D match, TRBD1 (6 bases). Germline V CDR1 and CDR2: MRHNA, SNTAGT. This CDR3 spans 14 amino acids. Deletions cut 3 bases from V and 0 bases from J, with 7 bases between. Written as DNA, the CDR3 is TGTGCCAGCAGTGAAACAGGGAGCACAGATACGCAGTATTTT. It specifies CASSETGSTDTQYF.

This clone is medium-sized (0.01 to 0.1%). The gene calls are TRBV6-5 and TRBJ2-7, with 7 positions matching TRBD1. With V trimmed by 0 bases and J by 3 bases, 5 bases remained unmatched. Germline V gene lookup returns CDR1 MNHEY and CDR2 SVGAGI. This CDR3 has 15 residues. CDR3 sequence (DNA): TGTGCCAGCAGTTACTCGACTGCAGGGGGCTACGAGCAGTACTTC. Protein product: CASSYSTAGGYEQYF.

This chain connects TRBV9 to TRBJ2-1, with TRBD1 matching over 7 bases. V shed 0 bases and J 6 bases; nucleotides not matched to a gene: 3. CDR3 length equals 14 residues. The germline gives CDR1 SGDLS, CDR2 YYNGEE. CDR3 nucleotides: TGTGCCAGCAGCGTAGTCGGGACAGCCAATGAGCAGTTCTTC. It is translated as CASSVVGTANEQFF.

Points on this clone: Being one base from a much bigger clone, this may be a read error. The sample contains more than one DNA sequence encoding this CDR3. The chain uses TRBV6-5 and TRBJ2-7, with 11 bases that match TRBD1. The junction had 3 bases not matched to a gene; V was cut back by 4 bases and J by 4 bases. Germline V CDR1 and CDR2: MNHEY, SVGAGI. CDR3 length: 14 residues. The CDR3 DNA follows: TGTGCCAGCAGTTCGGGGACAGGGGGTTACGAGCAGTACTTC. This gives the protein CASSSGTGGYEQYF.

This chain links TRBV27 with TRBJ2-1; the D gene could be TRBD1 or TRBD2 (5 bases each). V was cut by 3 bases and J by 7 bases, with 13 bases left in between. CDR1 and CDR2 (germline): MNHEY, SMNVEV (reference sequence). The CDR3 covers 14 residues. The CDR3 protein is CASSFVGAGNEQFF. CDR3 nucleotides: TGTGCCAGCAGTTTTGTAGGGGCGGGTAATGAGCAGTTCTTC.

This chain connects TRBV7-9 to TRBJ2-3; unclear D gene. The CDR3 extends over 15 amino acids. Germline values: CDR1 SEHNR, CDR2 FQNEAQ (reference sequence). V was shortened by 1 base and J by 6 bases, with 14 bases between the two germline ends. The DNA of the CDR3 is TGTGCCAGCAGCTTAGTCCGTGCGCCGGCGGATACGCAGTATTTT. Translated, it gives CASSLVRAPADTQYF.

This chain uses TRBV6-4 with TRBJ2-5; D perhaps matches TRBD1 (5 bases). The J call may be mistaken, given a closer DNA end match to TRBJ2-7. The CDR3 is 12 residues long. The germline V gene has CDR1 MRHNA and CDR2 SNTAGT. CDR3 DNA sequence: TGTGCCAGCAGCGACAGCCCCTACGAGCAGTACTTC. This translates into CASSDSPYEQYF.

This clone turned up a few times. This chain uses TRBV29-1 with TRBJ2-5; D tentatively fits TRBD1 or TRBD2 (5 bases each). V was shortened by 1 base and J by 5 bases, with 14 bases between the two germline ends. The length of the CDR3 is 14 residues. Germline V lookup: CDR1 SQVTM, CDR2 ANQGSEA. The CDR3 coding sequence is TGCAGCGTTGAAGTCTGGGGCCCGGGGGAGACCCAGTACTTC. Translation gives CSVEVWGPGETQYF.

This chain joins TRBV28 and TRBJ2-7; D might be TRBD2 (8 bases). Trimming stripped 2 bases from V and 6 bases from J, with 20 bases between. This CDR3 comprises 16 residues. Germline CDR1 reads MDHEN; CDR2 reads SYDVKM. The CDR3 sequence: CASSLDGRGHSSEQYF. CDR3 bases: TGTGCCAGCAGTTTAGACGGGAGGGGGCATTCGAGCGAGCAGTACTTC.

This chain links TRBV29-1 with TRBJ2-7; TRBD1 matches at 9 bases. The CDR3 runs 15 residues. The trim removed 7 bases at V and 3 bases at J, leaving 13 bases unmatched. The germline CDR1 and CDR2 sequences are SQVTM and ANQGSEA. Written as DNA, the CDR3 is TGCAGCGCACGCGCCGCTTCGACAGGGGGCTACGAGCAGTACTTC. Translation gives CSARAASTGGYEQYF.

The rearrangement uses TRBV7-9 and TRBJ1-1; tentative D call: TRBD1 (5 bases). V dropped 2 bases and J dropped 1 base, with 11 bases sitting between them. Germline V gives CDR1 SEHNR, CDR2 FQNEAQ (reference sequence). The CDR3 length is 15 residues. CDR3 loop: CASSLQGPRNTEAFF. The CDR3 region has the DNA TGTGCCAGCAGCTTACAGGGACCGAGGAACACTGAAGCTTTCTTT.

The chain carries TRBV4-1 and TRBJ2-7, with D unclear. Germline CDR1 and CDR2: MGHRA and YSYEKL. Trimming shortened V by 4 bases and J by 6 bases, and 13 bases separated the two germline ends. The CDR3 is 13 residues long. In nucleotides, the CDR3 is TGCGCCAGCAGCCCCGGGCATCGTACCGAGCAGTACTTC. It translates to CASSPGHRTEQYF.

This clone came up a few times. This rearrangement joins TRBV4-3 to TRBJ1-2; D ambiguous. Per the germline V gene, CDR1 is LGHNA and CDR2 is YSLEER. The CDR3 sequence is 13 residues long. V was clipped by 5 bases and J by 8 bases, with 15 bases between them. CDR3 sequence: CASSGVVRGGYTF. CDR3 nucleotides: TGCGCCAGCAGCGGCGTGGTCCGTGGAGGCTACACCTTC.

The chain joins TRBV7-9 to TRBJ2-7; tentative D call: TRBD2 (6 bases). The CDR3 is 14 amino acids. Germline V CDR1 and CDR2: SEHNR, FQNEAQ (reference sequence). Trimming stripped 7 bases from V and 4 bases from J, with 17 bases between. The CDR3 nucleotides are TGTGCCAGCACTTCGACGGGAGTACGATACGAGCAGTACTTC. The encoded protein is CASTSTGVRYEQYF.

A word on this clone: Different DNA sequences within this sample yield the same CDR3. This chain links TRBV11-2 with TRBJ2-7; D remains unclear. The V end was cut by 5 bases, the J end by 0 bases, with 2 bases between. Germline lookup yields CDR1 SGHAT and CDR2 FQNNGV. The CDR3 is 11 amino acids. The CDR3 coding sequence is TGTGCCAGCAGCGACTCCTACGAGCAGTACTTC. This codes for CASSDSYEQYF.

This clone was counted only a few times. The chain carries TRBV27 and TRBJ1-2; D is unresolved. This CDR3 has 16 residues. The V gene's germline CDR1 is MNHEY and CDR2 SMNVEV (reference sequence). The V gene lost 6 bases and the J gene lost 0 bases, with 17 bases spanning the gap. CDR3 loop: CASSGSRHLANYGYTF. The CDR3 DNA follows: TGTGCCAGCAGCGGTTCGAGGCACTTAGCTAACTATGGCTACACCTTC.

V usage is TRBV5-1 and J usage is TRBJ1-1; no reliable D call. V was clipped by 1 base and J by 1 base, with 5 bases between them. CDR3 length: 13 residues. Germline V gene data show CDR1 as SGHRS and CDR2 as YFSETQ. The CDR3 DNA follows: TGCGCCAGCAGCTTGTGGGGGAACACTGAAGCTTTCTTT. Amino acids: CASSLWGNTEAFF.

The chain couples TRBV27 to TRBJ2-1; 9 nucleotides align to TRBD1. The V gene's germline CDR1 is MNHEY and CDR2 SMNVEV (reference sequence). The V gene end was trimmed by 7 bases and the J gene end by 6 bases; junction bases not matched to a gene: 10. This CDR3 is 15 amino acids long. Here the CDR3 reads CASKKGQGQSNEQFF. CDR3 in DNA: TGTGCCAGCAAGAAGGGACAGGGACAGAGCAATGAGCAGTTCTTC.

V is TRBV29-1 and J is TRBJ2-2; D is possibly TRBD2 (5 bases). With 4 bases removed from V and 1 base from J, the gap between germline ends came to 10 bases. Per germline, CDR1 SQVTM and CDR2 ANQGSEA. This CDR3 has 14 residues. The CDR3 nucleotides are TGCAGCGTTGCTAGCCGGGGGAACACCGGGGAGCTGTTTTTT. Protein: CSVASRGNTGELFF.

This chain connects TRBV27 to TRBJ2-1; 10 nucleotides match TRBD2. This CDR3 region has 14 residues. The V gene's germline CDR1 is MNHEY and CDR2 SMNVEV (reference sequence). J lost 6 bases, V lost 8 bases, and 7 bases had no gene match. The CDR3 DNA reads TGTGCCAGCGCCTCCGGGACTAGCGTCAATGAGCAGTTCTTC. Amino acid sequence: CASASGTSVNEQFF.

This clone turned up a few times. The chain has TRBV11-2 and TRBJ2-1; TRBD2 matches 13 bases. Germline values: CDR1 SGHAT, CDR2 FQNNGV. The CDR3 loop spans 16 amino acids. Trimming at V came to 4 bases and at J to 8 bases, leaving 8 bases not matched to a gene. The CDR3 nucleotides are TGTGCCAGCAGCTCGAGGACTAGCGGGAGTCTGCATGAGCAGTTCTTC. Protein sequence: CASSSRTSGSLHEQFF.

A remark on this clone: A far larger clone is one nucleotide away, so this likely arose from a read error. This same CDR3 is encoded by further DNA sequences in the sample. The rearrangement uses TRBV13 and TRBJ2-6; 9 nucleotides agree with TRBD1. This CDR3 has 19 amino acids. The germline CDR1 and CDR2 sequences are PRHDT and FYEKMQ (reference sequence). The V segment lost 5 bases and the J segment 2 bases; nucleotides outside the gene matches: 13. The DNA of the CDR3 is TGTGCCAGCAGCCGAATTGTGGACAGGGGTGAAACTGGGGCCAACGTCCTGACTTTC. It codes for CASSRIVDRGETGANVLTF.

The chain carries TRBV6-1 and TRBJ2-7; TRBD1 or TRBD2 may be the D gene (7 bases each). Germline-derived CDR1 and CDR2 are MNHNS and SASEGT. The V and J ends lost 7 bases and 3 bases respectively, with 16 bases between them. CDR3 length: 14 amino acids. The CDR3 here is CASNQGGASYEQYF. Written as DNA, the CDR3 is TGTGCCAGCAATCAGGGGGGGGCTAGCTACGAGCAGTACTTC.